A single TCR beta chain is shown here with its context. The antigen is unknown. The CDR3 sequence is 15 residues long. V was trimmed by 0 bases and J by 6 bases, leaving 15 bases between them. Germline CDR1 is GTSNPN and CDR2 is SVGIG (reference sequence). These data originate in a study of cytomegalovirus exposure and HLA in healthy donors. The PCR ran on 60 Vbeta and 13 Jbeta primers. TCRdb keeps only in-frame clones here, not all; method: immunoSEQ multiplex PCR. In the table there are 130,000 to 150,000 clones, approximately 80% of which are singletons. Whole-study findings and limits: In a later analysis, HLA-C alleles had the fewest associated TCRs, DRB1 alleles the most.

Participants comprised healthy donors of bone marrow. The sample taken for sequencing was PBMCs. This clonotype originated in a male donor in good health and CMV-seronegative. The rearrangement links TRBV30 to TRBJ2-1; a weak D match, TRBD1 (6 bases). In DNA form, the CDR3 reads TGTGCCTGGAGTGTTAAGACAACAGGGAGCAATGAGCAGTTCTTC. Translating gives CAWSVKTTGSNEQFF.